Below are 30 T cell receptor beta chains sequenced from a single sample in a study of shared clonotypes between healthy human individuals. Only CD45RO-negative cells positively selected for CCR7 counted as naive CD8 cells, so terminally differentiated effector memory CD45RA+ cells were excluded. Only in-frame clones appear in the TCRdb table, and some are missing; sequencing was by immunoSEQ multiplex PCR. The table lists around 1.9 million clones, around 93% of them singletons, with more than 1.5% in the top ten. Sequenced material: naive CD8+ T cells from PBMCs. All receptors come from a man between 18 and 29 years old in good health. Some clones in this sample may be carry-over from other donors' samples.

The rearrangement uses TRBV9 and TRBJ1-5, with D possibly being TRBD1 (6 bases). CDR1 and CDR2 (germline): SGDLS, YYNGEE. The germline V and J ends were trimmed by 4 bases and 6 bases, with 20 bases remaining between them. This CDR3 contains 16 residues. CDR3 DNA sequence: TGTGCCAGCAGCCCCTTTGGGGTCGTAGGGGGTCAGCCCCAGCATTTT. As protein: CASSPFGVVGGQPQHF.

The chain carries TRBV5-1 and TRBJ1-1; tentative D call: TRBD1 (5 bases). Trimming took 4 bases from V and 5 from J, leaving 15 bases between them. This CDR3 contains 14 residues. Germline V gene data show CDR1 as SGHRS and CDR2 as YFSETQ. Here the CDR3 reads CASSQRTGETEAFF. The DNA of the CDR3 is TGCGCCAGCAGCCAGCGGACGGGGGAGACTGAAGCTTTCTTT.

This chain connects TRBV7-9 to TRBJ1-3, with D hard to call. The CDR3 is 16 residues long. Germline loops: CDR1 SEHNR, CDR2 FQNEAQ (reference sequence). V was clipped by 5 bases and J by 0 bases, with 14 bases between them. CDR3 sequence: CASSQMGLPSGNTIYF. CDR3 coding DNA: TGTGCCAGCAGCCAAATGGGGTTGCCCTCTGGAAACACCATATATTTT. Combining the CDR3 with reference TRBV7-9 and TRBJ1-3 gives the whole variable domain DTGVSQNPRHKITKRGQNVTFRCDPISEHNRLYWYRQTLGQGPEFLTYFQNEAQLEKSRLLSDRFSAERPKGSFSTLEIQRTEQGDSAMYLCASSQMGLPSGNTIYFGEGSWLTVV.

The V gene is TRBV6-1, the J gene TRBJ1-3; a possible D gene is TRBD1 (5 bases). Deletions cut 2 bases from V and 4 bases from J, with 9 bases between. This CDR3 is built from 14 residues. Germline assignment: CDR1 MNHNS and CDR2 SASEGT. CDR3 protein: CASSELSGGNTIYF. The DNA for the CDR3 is TGTGCCAGCAGTGAATTATCAGGGGGAAACACCATATATTTT.

J is TRBJ2-7 and V is TRBV6-5; 7 bases align to TRBD2. Germline lookup yields CDR1 MNHEY and CDR2 SVGAGI. This CDR3 has 14 residues. Losses at the gene ends were 5 bases for V and 2 bases for J; bases not matched to a gene: 6. CDR3 bases: TGTGCCAGCAGTACTCTAGCGGCAGCCTACGAGCAGTACTTC. Translating it yields CASSTLAAAYEQYF.

This clone was detected only once. This rearrangement joins TRBV7-9 to TRBJ2-4, with D perhaps matching TRBD1 or TRBD2 (6 bases each). The CDR3 contains 15 residues. Germline-derived CDR1 and CDR2 are SEHNR and FQNEAQ (reference sequence). Trimming removed 3 bases at V and 4 bases at J, with 13 bases between. CDR3 loop: CASSLSGDTKNIQYF. The CDR3 coding sequence is TGTGCCAGCAGCTTGTCGGGGGACACGAAAAACATTCAGTACTTC.

The V gene is TRBV1, the J gene TRBJ2-7; the D segment call TRBD2 is taken from the table without a DNA check. TRBV1 is a pseudogene locus. There are 14 residues in the CDR3. The CDR3 DNA is TGCACCAGCAGCTGGACTAGCGGGACCTACGAGCAGTACTTC. This sequence encodes CTSSWTSGTYEQYF.

The rearrangement joins TRBV19 to TRBJ1-1; 8 positions match TRBD1. CDR1 and CDR2 (germline): LNHDA, SQIVND (reference sequence). V was clipped by 6 bases and J by 6 bases; unmatched bases: 9. The CDR3 spans 14 residues. This CDR3 reads CASSPRQGRPEAFF. CDR3 DNA: TGTGCCAGTAGCCCTCGACAGGGGCGCCCTGAAGCTTTCTTT. Full variable domain (rest looked up from reference TRBV19 and TRBJ1-1): DGGITQSPKYLFRKEGQNVTLSCEQNLNHDAMYWYRQDPGQGLRLIYYSQIVNDFQKGDIAEGYSVSREKKESFPLTVTSAQKNPTAFYLCASSPRQGRPEAFFGQGTRLTVV.

The CDR3 protein is CASSLLKVNEQFF. The CDR3 DNA sequence: TGTGCCAGCAGCTTATTGAAGGTGAATGAGCAGTTCTTC. The rearrangement uses TRBV11-2 and TRBJ2-1, with D unclear. This CDR3 has 13 residues. The germline V gene has CDR1 SGHAT and CDR2 FQNNGV. V dropped 2 bases and J dropped 7 bases, with 9 bases sitting between them.

The rearrangement joins TRBV18 to TRBJ2-7, with 7 positions matching TRBD2. The trim removed 1 base at V and 0 bases at J, leaving 3 bases unmatched. This CDR3 spans 15 amino acids. In germline, CDR1 is KGHSH, CDR2 LQKENI. CDR3 DNA sequence: TGTGCCAGCTCACCACTAGCGGGCCTCTCCTACGAGCAGTACTTC. Its translation is CASSPLAGLSYEQYF.

J is TRBJ2-1 and V is TRBV27; D unclear. V was cut by 5 bases and J by 6 bases, with 14 bases left in between. The V gene's germline CDR1 is MNHEY and CDR2 SMNVEV (reference sequence). The CDR3 runs to 14 residues. CDR3 residues: CASSGLVGSNEQFF. The CDR3 DNA reads as TGTGCCAGCAGTGGATTAGTCGGGTCCAATGAGCAGTTCTTC.

This rearrangement joins TRBV19 to TRBJ1-2; D remains unclear. CDR3 length: 14 amino acids. Per the germline V gene, CDR1 is LNHDA and CDR2 is SQIVND (reference sequence). V lost 4 bases and J 0 bases, leaving 9 bases between the germline ends. The CDR3 is CASSNYTANYGYTF. CDR3 DNA: TGTGCCAGTAGTAACTACACCGCTAACTATGGCTACACCTTC.

V is TRBV7-9 and J is TRBJ2-7; D may match TRBD1 or TRBD2 (5 bases each). There are 12 residues in the CDR3. V was shortened by 8 bases and J by 2 bases, with 10 bases between the two germline ends. CDR1 and CDR2 (germline): SEHNR, FQNEAQ (reference sequence). The CDR3 DNA sequence: TGTGCCAGCCGGGACGGAGCCTACGAGCAGTACTTC. Amino acid sequence: CASRDGAYEQYF.

This clone has a single count. V usage is TRBV27 and J usage is TRBJ2-7, with TRBD2 as a possible D gene (7 bases). The CDR3 is 15 residues long. V was shortened by 6 bases and J by 4 bases, with 19 bases between the two germline ends. Germline values: CDR1 MNHEY, CDR2 SMNVEV (reference sequence). The CDR3 spells CASSHLGRGVYEQYF. The CDR3 nucleotides read TGTGCCAGCAGCCACCTAGGGAGGGGGGTTTACGAGCAGTACTTC.

A note on this clone: The same CDR3 also results from other DNA sequences found in this sample. The chain couples TRBV6-5 to TRBJ2-7; 8 bases agree with TRBD1. J gave up 6 bases and V 5 bases, and 3 bases lay outside the gene matches. The CDR3 totals 12 residues. Germline V gene data show CDR1 as MNHEY and CDR2 as SVGAGI. The CDR3 loop reads CASSPTGGEQYF. The CDR3 coding sequence is TGTGCCAGCAGTCCAACAGGGGGCGAGCAGTACTTC.

This rearrangement joins TRBV7-9 to TRBJ2-7; TRBD2 might be the D (6 bases). V lost 5 bases, J lost 3 bases, and 17 bases lay in between. There are 15 residues in the CDR3. The germline CDR1 and CDR2 sequences are SEHNR and FQNEAQ (reference sequence). The CDR3 nucleotides read TGTGCCAGCAGCCCTCCCCCGGGAGTCGACTACGAGCAGTACTTC. Amino acids: CASSPPPGVDYEQYF. Combining the CDR3 with reference TRBV7-9 and TRBJ2-7 gives the whole variable domain DTGVSQNPRHKITKRGQNVTFRCDPISEHNRLYWYRQTLGQGPEFLTYFQNEAQLEKSRLLSDRFSAERPKGSFSTLEIQRTEQGDSAMYLCASSPPPGVDYEQYFGPGTRLTVT.

The chain carries TRBV5-1 and TRBJ2-1; TRBD2 aligns across 11 bases. CDR1 is SGHRS and CDR2 is YFSETQ in the germline V gene. Unmatched junction bases numbered 5, after V lost 5 bases and J lost 1 base. The CDR3 runs to 16 residues. CDR3 nucleotide sequence: TGCGCCAGCAGGGAGGGGACTAGCGGTTCCTACAATGAGCAGTTCTTC. Translated, it gives CASREGTSGSYNEQFF.

Regarding this clone: The sample carries other DNA sequences with the same CDR3. The CDR3 protein is CASSILLSYEQYF. DNA for the CDR3: TGTGCCAGTAGTATACTCCTATCCTACGAGCAGTACTTC. The chain joins TRBV19 to TRBJ2-7, with D unresolved. V lost 2 bases to trimming and J lost 1 base, with 6 bases between them. This CDR3 is 13 amino acids long. Germline V lookup: CDR1 LNHDA, CDR2 SQIVND (reference sequence). The full variable domain, rest sourced from reference TRBV19 and TRBJ2-7, is DGGITQSPKYLFRKEGQNVTLSCEQNLNHDAMYWYRQDPGQGLRLIYYSQIVNDFQKGDIAEGYSVSREKKESFPLTVTSAQKNPTAFYLCASSILLSYEQYFGPGTRLTVT.

DNA of the CDR3: TGTGCCAGCAGCTTTCCTAGCGGGAGCGTAATACGGGATACGCAGTATTTT. Amino acid sequence: CASSFPSGSVIRDTQYF. V gene TRBV7-9 combines with J gene TRBJ2-3; 10 bases agree with TRBD2. Germline CDR1 reads SEHNR; CDR2 reads FQNEAQ (reference sequence). This CDR3 contains 17 residues. After removal of 3 bases from V and 6 bases from J, the junction contained 12 bases not matched to a gene.

The DNA of the CDR3 is TGTGCCACCAGGATAGACAGGGGTTTGAGTGGCTACACCTTC. As protein: CATRIDRGLSGYTF. The chain has TRBV15 and TRBJ1-2; 8 bases line up with TRBD1. The germline CDR1 and CDR2 sequences are LNHNV and YYDKDF (reference sequence). Trimming cost V 6 bases and J 7 bases; bases outside gene matches: 10. The CDR3 totals 14 residues.

The chain couples TRBV7-9 to TRBJ2-1; a possible D gene is TRBD2 (5 bases). Trimming pared 6 bases from V and 10 bases from J, leaving 16 bases between. From germline, CDR1 is SEHNR and CDR2 FQNEAQ (reference sequence). CDR3 size: 13 residues. The DNA of the CDR3 is TGTGCCAGCAGTCCGACTACGGGCACAGAGCAGTTCTTC. Protein: CASSPTTGTEQFF. Based on the CDR3 plus reference TRBV7-9 and TRBJ2-1, the full variable domain is DTGVSQNPRHKITKRGQNVTFRCDPISEHNRLYWYRQTLGQGPEFLTYFQNEAQLEKSRLLSDRFSAERPKGSFSTLEIQRTEQGDSAMYLCASSPTTGTEQFFGPGTRLTVL.

The V call is TRBV27, the J call TRBJ1-1; D is perhaps TRBD1 (5 bases). Germline assignment: CDR1 MNHEY and CDR2 SMNVEV (reference sequence). There are 17 residues in the CDR3. V was pared by 1 base and J by 0 bases, with 15 bases between. CDR3 sequence reads: CASSLWGRGVMNTEAFF. The CDR3 DNA follows: TGTGCCAGCAGTTTATGGGGCAGAGGGGTCATGAACACTGAAGCTTTCTTT.

The chain recombines TRBV7-6 with TRBJ2-7; weak D call: TRBD1 (6 bases). Trimming stripped 4 bases from V and 1 base from J, with 11 bases between. Germline V lookup: CDR1 SGHVS, CDR2 FNYEAQ. The CDR3 runs to 14 residues. The CDR3: CASSYTGLSYEQYF. The CDR3 nucleotides read TGTGCCAGCAGCTATACAGGGCTGTCCTACGAGCAGTACTTC.

The gene calls are TRBV29-1 and TRBJ1-2; no clear D. This CDR3 region has 15 residues. Trimming stripped 2 bases from V and 4 bases from J, with 17 bases between. Germline V gene sequence: CDR1 SQVTM, CDR2 ANQGSEA. The CDR3 nucleotides are TGCAGCGTTGAATTGGTTCTCTTGGGAGGCTATGGCTACACCTTC. Encoded protein: CSVELVLLGGYGYTF.

Points on this clone: The same CDR3 can be traced to other DNA sequences in this sample. The chain recombines TRBV9 with TRBJ2-1; 7 positions agree with TRBD2. After removal of 0 bases from V and 5 bases from J, the junction contained 2 bases not matched to a gene. The germline gives CDR1 SGDLS, CDR2 YYNGEE. This CDR3 is 14 amino acids long. DNA for the CDR3: TGTGCCAGCAGCGTAGGGGGAGGGGACAATGAGCAGTTCTTC. Encoded protein: CASSVGGGDNEQFF.

The chain employs TRBV9 and TRBJ2-3; 7 nucleotides line up with TRBD1. The CDR3 sequence is 15 residues long. Germline CDR1 reads SGDLS; CDR2 reads YYNGEE. Losses at the gene ends were 3 bases for V and 2 bases for J; bases not matched to a gene: 6. The CDR3 spells CASSEGQRITDTQYF. CDR3 coding DNA: TGTGCCAGCAGCGAGGGACAGCGGATCACAGATACGCAGTATTTT. The complete variable domain, with remaining parts taken from reference TRBV9 and TRBJ2-3, reads DSGVTQTPKHLITATGQRVTLRCSPRSGDLSVYWYQQSLDQGLQFLIQYYNGEERAKGNILERFSAQQFPDLHSELNLSSLELGDSALYFCASSEGQRITDTQYFGPGTRLTVL.

The chain couples TRBV11-2 to TRBJ2-7; 7 bases match TRBD1. Germline-derived CDR1 and CDR2 are SGHAT and FQNNGV. The CDR3 contains 15 residues. The J segment lost 3 bases and the V segment lost 3 bases, leaving 8 bases of the junction unmatched. The CDR3 region is CASSFVRGPIYEQYF. CDR3 sequence (DNA): TGTGCCAGCAGCTTCGTTAGGGGGCCGATCTACGAGCAGTACTTC.

The gene calls are TRBV5-3 and TRBJ2-1; 7 bases align to TRBD1. TRBV5-3 falls under the ORF class, with uncertain function. The CDR3 consists of 16 residues. Unmatched junction bases numbered 9, after V lost 5 bases and J lost 1 base. CDR3 in DNA: TGTGCCAGAAGTTCATACAGGGGTCAGTCCTACAATGAGCAGTTCTTC. This encodes CARSSYRGQSYNEQFF.

Only one count was recorded for this clone. Other DNA sequences in the sample encode the same CDR3. This rearrangement joins TRBV27 to TRBJ2-7; D not resolved. Germline loops: CDR1 MNHEY, CDR2 SMNVEV (reference sequence). The CDR3 has 12 amino acids. The V and J ends lost 3 bases and 4 bases respectively, with 7 bases between them. The CDR3 DNA follows: TGTGCCAGCAGTTTGGAAGGGTACGAGCAGTACTTC. As protein: CASSLEGYEQYF.

This sequence joins TRBV5-1 and TRBJ1-2, with D unresolved. The germline gives CDR1 SGHRS, CDR2 YFSETQ. This CDR3 contains 13 residues. V was shortened by 7 bases and J by 0 bases, with 10 bases between the two germline ends. The CDR3 coding sequence is TGCGCCAGCGGAGCCGGGGCTAACTATGGCTACACCTTC. The encoded protein is CASGAGANYGYTF. Complete variable domain (other parts from reference TRBV5-1 and TRBJ1-2): KAGVTQTPRYLIKTRGQQVTLSCSPISGHRSVSWYQQTPGQGLQFLFEYFSETQRNKGNFPGRFSGRQFSNSRSEMNVSTLELGDSALYLCASGAGANYGYTFGSGTRLTVV.